This T cell receptor beta chain was profiled in a study of TIL therapy for anti-PD-1-resistant metastatic lung cancer. In its sample, this clone was seen once. Sequencing used immunoSEQ v3. Profiling relied on immunoSEQ multiplex PCR, and the TCRdb table lists in-frame clones only, not all of them. The table has tens of thousands of clones, less than 85% seen once. As to time point: pre-treatment sample, taken before nivolumab and TIL therapy. The clonotype comes from a person between 25 and 79 years old with non-small cell lung cancer. This specimen consisted of blood, obtained at baseline.

The CDR3 sequence is CASSPPQTMGTQYF. CDR3 bases: TGTGCCAGCAGCCCGCCACAGACCATGGGTACGCAGTATTTT. The chain combines TRBV7-9 with TRBJ2-3; D unresolved. The germline gives CDR1 SEHNR, CDR2 FQNEAQ (reference sequence). Deletions cut 5 bases from V and 8 bases from J, with 17 bases between. The CDR3 spans 14 residues.